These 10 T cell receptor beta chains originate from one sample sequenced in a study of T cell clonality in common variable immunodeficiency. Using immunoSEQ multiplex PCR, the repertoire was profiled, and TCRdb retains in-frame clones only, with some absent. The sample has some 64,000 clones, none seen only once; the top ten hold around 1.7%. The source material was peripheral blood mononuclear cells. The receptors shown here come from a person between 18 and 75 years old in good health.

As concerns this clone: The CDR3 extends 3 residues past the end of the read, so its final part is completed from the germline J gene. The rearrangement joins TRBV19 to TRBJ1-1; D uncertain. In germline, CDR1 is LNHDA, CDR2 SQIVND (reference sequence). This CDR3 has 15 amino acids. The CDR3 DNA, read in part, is TGTGCCAGTAGTATAGCGGCAGGATCCTACAATGAG. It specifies CASSIAAGSYNE. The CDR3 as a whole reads CASSIAAGSYNEAFF.

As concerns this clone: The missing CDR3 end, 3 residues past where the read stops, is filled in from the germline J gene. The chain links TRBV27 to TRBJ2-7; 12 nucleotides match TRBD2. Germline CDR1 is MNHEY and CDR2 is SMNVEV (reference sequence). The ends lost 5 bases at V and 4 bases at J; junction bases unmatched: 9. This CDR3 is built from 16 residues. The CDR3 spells CASSPKTSGSYYEQYF. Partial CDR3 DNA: TGTGCCAGCAGTCCTAAGACTAGCGGGAGCTATTACGAG.

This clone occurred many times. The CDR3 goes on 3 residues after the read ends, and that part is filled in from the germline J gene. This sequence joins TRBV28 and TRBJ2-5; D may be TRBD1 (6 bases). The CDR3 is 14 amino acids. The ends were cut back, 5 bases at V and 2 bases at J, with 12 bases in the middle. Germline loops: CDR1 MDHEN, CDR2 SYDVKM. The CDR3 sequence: CASSLTGKQETQYF. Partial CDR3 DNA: TGTGCCAGCAGTCTTACAGGGAAACAAGAGACC.

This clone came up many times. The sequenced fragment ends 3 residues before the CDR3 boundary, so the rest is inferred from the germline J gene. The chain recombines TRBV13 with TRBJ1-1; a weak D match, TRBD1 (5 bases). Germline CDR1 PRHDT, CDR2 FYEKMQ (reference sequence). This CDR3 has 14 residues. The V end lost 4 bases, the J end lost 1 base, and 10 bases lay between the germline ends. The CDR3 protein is CASSSRRGNTEAFF. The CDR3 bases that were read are TGTGCCAGCAGCTCCCGTAGGGGGAACACTGAA.

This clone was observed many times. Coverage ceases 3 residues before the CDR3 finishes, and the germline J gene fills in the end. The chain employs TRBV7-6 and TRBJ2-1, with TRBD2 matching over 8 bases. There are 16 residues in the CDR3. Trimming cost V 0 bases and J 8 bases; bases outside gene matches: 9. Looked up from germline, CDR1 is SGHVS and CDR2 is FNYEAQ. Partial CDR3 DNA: TGTGCCAGCAGCTTAGCAAGGACTAGCTCCCAATATGAG. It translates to CASSLARTSSQYE. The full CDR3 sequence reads CASSLARTSSQYEQFF. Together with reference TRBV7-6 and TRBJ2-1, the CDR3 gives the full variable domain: GAGVSQSPRYKVTKRGQDVALRCDPISGHVSLYWYRQALGQGPEFLTYFNYEAQQDKSGLPNDRFSAERPEGSISTLTIQRTEQRDSAMYRCASSLARTSSQYEQFFGPGTRLTVL.

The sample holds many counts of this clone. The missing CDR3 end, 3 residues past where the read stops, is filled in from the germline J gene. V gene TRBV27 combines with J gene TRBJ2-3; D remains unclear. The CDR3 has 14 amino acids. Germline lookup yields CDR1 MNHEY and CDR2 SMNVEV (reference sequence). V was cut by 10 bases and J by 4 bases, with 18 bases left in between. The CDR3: CAIKGLSPSDTQYF. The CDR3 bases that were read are TGTGCCATCAAAGGGTTGTCACCCTCAGATACG.

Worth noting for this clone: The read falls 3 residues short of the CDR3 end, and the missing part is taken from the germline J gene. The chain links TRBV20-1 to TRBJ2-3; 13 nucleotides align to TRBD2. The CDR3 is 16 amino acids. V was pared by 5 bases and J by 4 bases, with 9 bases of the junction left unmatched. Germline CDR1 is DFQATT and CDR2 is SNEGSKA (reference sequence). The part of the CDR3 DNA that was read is TGCAGTGCTTCCTATACTAGCGGGGGGGCCGCAGATACG. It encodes CSASYTSGGAADT. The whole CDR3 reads CSASYTSGGAADTQYF.

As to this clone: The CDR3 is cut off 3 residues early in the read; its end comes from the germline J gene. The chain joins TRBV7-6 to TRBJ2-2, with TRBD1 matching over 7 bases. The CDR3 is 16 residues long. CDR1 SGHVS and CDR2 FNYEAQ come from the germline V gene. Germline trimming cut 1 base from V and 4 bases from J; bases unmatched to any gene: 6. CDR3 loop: CASSLDRGQGTGELFF. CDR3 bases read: TGTGCCAGCAGCTTAGATAGGGGGCAAGGCACCGGGGAG. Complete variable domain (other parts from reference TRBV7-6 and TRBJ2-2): GAGVSQSPRYKVTKRGQDVALRCDPISGHVSLYWYRQALGQGPEFLTYFNYEAQQDKSGLPNDRFSAERPEGSISTLTIQRTEQRDSAMYRCASSLDRGQGTGELFFGEGSRLTVL.

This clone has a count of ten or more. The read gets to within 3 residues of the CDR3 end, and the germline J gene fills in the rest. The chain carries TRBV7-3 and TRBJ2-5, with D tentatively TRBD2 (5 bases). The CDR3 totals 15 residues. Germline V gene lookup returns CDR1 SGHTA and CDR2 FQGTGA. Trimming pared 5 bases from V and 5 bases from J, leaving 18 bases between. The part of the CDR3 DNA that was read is TGTGCCAGCAGCCCCGAAAGTAGCGTGCCGGAGACC. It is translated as CASSPESSVPET. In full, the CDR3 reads CASSPESSVPETQYF.

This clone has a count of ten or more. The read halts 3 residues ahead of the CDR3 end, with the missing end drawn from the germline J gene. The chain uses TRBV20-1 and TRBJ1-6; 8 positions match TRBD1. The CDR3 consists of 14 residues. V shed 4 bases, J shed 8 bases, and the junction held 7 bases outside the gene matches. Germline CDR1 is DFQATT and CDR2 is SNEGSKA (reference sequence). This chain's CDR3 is CSATQGTGYSPLHF. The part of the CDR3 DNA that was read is TGCAGTGCTACCCAGGGGACAGGATATTCACCC.